The clone carrying this T cell receptor (beta chain) was counted between two and nine times. The sample originates from a study of CD8 T cells in Susac syndrome. Reverse transcription of roughly 0.5 to 1 ug RNA used random hexamers. The amplification used immunoSEQ multiplex PCR on TCR beta CDR3; it spanned 54 Vbeta and 13 Jbeta. TCRdb independently ran MiXCR on the immunoSEQ multiplex PCR reads; one entry per CDR3 protein. The data hold fewer than 300,000 distinct CDR3 sequences, with about 85% observed a single time. CD8+ and CD4+ blood T cells underwent TCR beta sequencing. The multiple sclerosis control group consisted of treatment-naive patients whose relapsing-remitting disease, which was either stable or active, fulfilled revised McDonald criteria. It was negative isolation that provided the CD8+ and CD4+ T cells, whereas TEMRA cells were enriched by FACS. Deletions cut 0 bases from V and 4 bases from J, with 10 bases between. The germline gives CDR1 LNHDA, CDR2 SQIVND (reference sequence). This CDR3 region has 14 residues.

This clonotype originated in a human donor with multiple sclerosis. Sequenced sample: CD8+ T cells from PBMCs. J is TRBJ2-7 and V is TRBV19; D call uncertain. This CDR3 is CASSIDSSGYEQYF. CDR3 nucleotides: TGTGCCAGTAGTATAGACTCCTCTGGGTACGAGCAGTACTTC.